Following are 29 T cell receptor beta chains from one sample sequenced in a study of blood T cell repertoires in COVID-19. Profiling relied on immunoSEQ multiplex PCR, and the TCRdb table lists in-frame clones only, not all of them. The table includes about 300,000 clones, around nine tenths detected once. Sample: peripheral blood. These receptors all stem from a man between 65 and 80 years old with acute or convalescent COVID-19.

This chain joins TRBV5-1 and TRBJ2-1, with TRBD1 matching 7 bases. CDR1 is SGHRS, CDR2 YFSETQ, per germline. V was pared by 2 bases and J by 6 bases, with 2 bases of the junction left unmatched. The CDR3 length is 13 residues. CDR3 DNA: TGCGCCAGCAGCTTTCCAGGGGGCAATGAGCAGTTCTTC. Protein product: CASSFPGGNEQFF.

This clone was seen only once. The chain combines TRBV23-1 with TRBJ1-3; the D is unclear. Being an ORF, TRBV23-1 has a function that is uncertain. The CDR3 sequence is 15 residues long. Trimming took off 4 bases at V and 0 bases at J, with 10 bases between the two ends. CDR3 in amino acids: CASSLREISGNTIYF. For the CDR3, the DNA is TGCGCCAGCAGTCTGAGAGAAATCTCTGGAAACACCATATATTTT.

CDR3: CSVVRGSKSYEQYF. CDR3 DNA sequence: TGCAGCGTTGTAAGGGGATCTAAGTCCTACGAGCAGTACTTC. The chain carries TRBV29-1 and TRBJ2-7; D perhaps matches TRBD1 (5 bases). V was trimmed by 4 bases and J by 1 base, leaving 14 bases between them. Germline assignment: CDR1 SQVTM and CDR2 ANQGSEA. CDR3 length: 14 amino acids.

Only a few counts were recorded for this clone. The chain couples TRBV19 to TRBJ2-5; 8 nucleotides line up with TRBD2. The CDR3 runs 17 residues. The J segment lost 1 base and the V segment lost 4 bases, leaving 11 bases of the junction unmatched. In germline, CDR1 is LNHDA, CDR2 SQIVND (reference sequence). DNA for the CDR3: TGTGCCAGTAGTACCCCTGGGGGAACTAGCGGCCAAGAGACCCAGTACTTC. Residues: CASSTPGGTSGQETQYF.

This clone was picked up one time. The chain recombines TRBV6-7 with TRBJ2-3; 8 nucleotides align to TRBD2. TRBV6-7 is marked as an open reading frame, function uncertain. CDR3 length: 19 amino acids. V trimming: 6 bases; J trimming: 10 bases; junction bases outside the gene matches: 27. DNA of the CDR3: TGTGCCAGCAGCCTTGGAGCTAGCGGGCCTACCTTGGTGGGTGACTCGCAGTATTTT. Protein: CASSLGASGPTLVGDSQYF.

The V and J genes are TRBV7-3 and TRBJ2-1, with 8 bases identical to TRBD1. V lost 5 bases and J lost 5; bases outside the gene matches: 5. CDR3 length: 14 amino acids. CDR1 and CDR2 from the germline V gene are SGHTA and FQGTGA. The CDR3 DNA reads TGTGCCAGCAGCCGGACAGGGAACAACAATGAGCAGTTCTTC. It is translated as CASSRTGNNNEQFF.

The V gene is TRBV27, the J gene TRBJ2-3; 9 bases fit TRBD2. Germline CDR1 is MNHEY and CDR2 is SMNVEV (reference sequence). This CDR3 comprises 14 residues. Trimming removed 6 bases from V and 4 bases from J; junction bases left unmatched: 5. For the CDR3, the DNA is TGTGCCAGCAGGTGGAAGCGGGAGGCAGATACGCAGTATTTT. Translating it yields CASRWKREADTQYF.

V gene TRBV11-2 combines with J gene TRBJ2-5; 8 bases fit TRBD2. Germline V gene data show CDR1 as SGHAT and CDR2 as FQNNGV. This CDR3 contains 16 residues. Losses at the gene ends were 5 bases for V and 4 bases for J; bases not matched to a gene: 12. The CDR3 is CASSLHIGGATETQYF. In DNA, the CDR3 is TGTGCCAGCAGCCTTCATATCGGGGGGGCTACAGAGACCCAGTACTTC.

J is TRBJ1-6 and V is TRBV10-1; a possible D gene is TRBD1 (5 bases). The CDR3 is 15 amino acids. Germline CDR1 reads WNHNN; CDR2 reads SYGVQD (reference sequence). The germline V and J ends were trimmed by 4 bases and 7 bases, with 14 bases remaining between them. This chain's CDR3 is CASSGAGSHNSPLHF. CDR3 in DNA: TGCGCCAGCAGTGGGGCAGGGTCCCACAATTCACCCCTCCACTTT.

J is TRBJ2-1 and V is TRBV20-1; D possibly corresponds to TRBD2 (6 bases). Germline V gene lookup returns CDR1 DFQATT and CDR2 SNEGSKA (reference sequence). The CDR3 is 15 amino acids. Trimming cost V 3 bases and J 2 bases, with 14 bases left between them. As DNA, the CDR3 is TGCAGTGCTAGTGGGGTCGGGGGAACCTACAATGAGCAGTTCTTC. This sequence encodes CSASGVGGTYNEQFF.

The chain joins TRBV3-1 (or the pseudogene TRBV3-2) to TRBJ1-2, with a possible D match to TRBD1 (5 bases). Germline V CDR1 and CDR2: LGHDT, YNNKEL (reference sequence). Trimming pared 3 bases from V and 5 bases from J, leaving 13 bases between. The CDR3 has 14 residues. DNA for the CDR3: TGTGCCAGCAGCCAGGCGGGGGGGAGATATGGCTACACCTTC. Residues: CASSQAGGRYGYTF.

The chain combines TRBV4-1 with TRBJ2-2, with D uncertain. The germline V and J ends were trimmed by 2 bases and 4 bases, with 11 bases remaining between them. Germline V gene data show CDR1 as MGHRA and CDR2 as YSYEKL. This CDR3 region has 15 residues. The CDR3 loop is CASSQRTSFTGELFF. The CDR3 DNA sequence: TGCGCCAGCAGCCAAAGAACCAGTTTCACCGGGGAGCTGTTTTTT.

This chain joins TRBV5-1 and TRBJ1-3, with 8 bases matching TRBD1. V dropped 1 base and J dropped 1; count of bases not matched to a gene: 10. The CDR3 totals 18 residues. From germline, CDR1 is SGHRS and CDR2 YFSETQ. CDR3: CASSLFQGAFRSGNTIYF. The CDR3 DNA follows: TGCGCCAGCAGCTTGTTCCAGGGGGCCTTTAGGTCTGGAAACACCATATATTTT. Full variable domain (rest looked up from reference TRBV5-1 and TRBJ1-3): KAGVTQTPRYLIKTRGQQVTLSCSPISGHRSVSWYQQTPGQGLQFLFEYFSETQRNKGNFPGRFSGRQFSNSRSEMNVSTLELGDSALYLCASSLFQGAFRSGNTIYFGEGSWLTVV.

CDR3 region: CASSQDPGETQYF. CDR3 sequence (DNA): TGCGCCAGCAGCCAAGATCCGGGGGAGACCCAGTACTTC. The rearrangement uses TRBV4-1 and TRBJ2-5; perhaps TRBD2 as D (5 bases). The CDR3 sequence is 13 residues long. The germline V gene encodes CDR1 MGHRA and CDR2 YSYEKL. The V gene lost 0 bases and the J gene lost 5 bases, with 7 bases spanning the gap.

This chain joins TRBV25-1 and TRBJ2-7; 9 bases align to TRBD2. The CDR3 has 17 residues. The germline CDR1 and CDR2 sequences are MGHDK and SYGVNS. Trimming at V came to 3 bases and at J to 1 base, leaving 10 bases not matched to a gene. DNA of the CDR3: TGTGCCAGCAGTGATAGTAGCGGGAGAGAATTATCCTACGAGCAGTACTTC. As protein: CASSDSSGRELSYEQYF.

This chain uses TRBV29-1 with TRBJ2-1, with TRBD1 matching 8 bases. With 3 bases clipped from V and 0 bases from J, the junction kept 7 bases outside the gene matches. This CDR3 spans 16 amino acids. CDR1 and CDR2 from the germline V gene are SQVTM and ANQGSEA. CDR3 residues: CSVETGEVSSYNEQFF. CDR3 DNA sequence: TGCAGCGTTGAGACAGGGGAAGTTAGCTCCTACAATGAGCAGTTCTTC.

The chain has TRBV11-3 and TRBJ2-1; 7 bases match TRBD2. The V segment lost 1 base and the J segment 10 bases; nucleotides outside the gene matches: 13. Germline assignment: CDR1 SGHNT and CDR2 YENEEA. This CDR3 has 16 residues. The CDR3 loop is CASSLGRGSRIGEQFF. Written as DNA, the CDR3 is TGTGCCAGCAGCTTAGGTCGCGGGAGCCGTATTGGGGAGCAGTTCTTC.

The chain recombines TRBV7-2 with TRBJ2-2; D is unclear. In germline, CDR1 is SGHTA, CDR2 FQGNSA. The CDR3 totals 13 residues. Trimming shortened V by 4 bases and J by 7 bases, and 10 bases separated the two germline ends. The CDR3 spells CASSSDRSGELFF. CDR3 DNA sequence: TGTGCCAGCAGCTCCGACCGGAGCGGGGAGCTGTTTTTT.

The J gene is TRBJ1-5, the V gene TRBV7-9; TRBD1 is a possible D gene (6 bases). With 1 base removed from V and 6 bases from J, the gap between germline ends came to 10 bases. The CDR3 sequence is 14 residues long. Looked up from germline, CDR1 is SEHNR and CDR2 is FQNEAQ (reference sequence). The CDR3 region is CASSLDRESQPQHF. DNA for the CDR3: TGTGCCAGCAGCTTAGACAGGGAGAGTCAGCCCCAGCATTTT. The full variable domain, completed using reference TRBV7-9 and TRBJ1-5, is DTGVSQNPRHKITKRGQNVTFRCDPISEHNRLYWYRQTLGQGPEFLTYFQNEAQLEKSRLLSDRFSAERPKGSFSTLEIQRTEQGDSAMYLCASSLDRESQPQHFGDGTRLSIL.

In regard to this clone: One end of the junction is discordant with germline, which a read error may explain. The chain couples TRBV28 to TRBJ1-3, with 8 bases fitting TRBD1. Germline V gene lookup returns CDR1 MDHEN and CDR2 SYDVKM. This CDR3 comprises 15 residues. This CDR3 reads CASSSQPGTGHRWDF. CDR3 nucleotide sequence: TGTGCCAGCAGTTCTCAGCCCGGGACAGGACACCGCTGGGATTTT.

The rearrangement links TRBV30 to TRBJ2-7, with TRBD1 as a possible D gene (6 bases). V was pared by 2 bases and J by 0 bases, with 17 bases between. Germline V lookup: CDR1 GTSNPN, CDR2 SVGIG (reference sequence). CDR3 length: 16 amino acids. The CDR3 region is CAWSSFRDTSSYEQYF. CDR3 sequence (DNA): TGTGCCTGGAGTTCCTTCCGGGACACTAGCTCCTACGAGCAGTACTTC.

The V call is TRBV6-5, the J call TRBJ1-5, with a weak D call TRBD1 (5 bases). V lost 7 bases, J lost 4 bases, and 14 bases lay in between. The germline CDR1 and CDR2 sequences are MNHEY and SVGAGI. The CDR3 extends over 14 amino acids. Written as DNA, the CDR3 is TGTGCCAGCATCCATGGGGGGTATAATCAGCCCCAGCATTTT. Its translation is CASIHGGYNQPQHF.

This chain connects TRBV5-1 to TRBJ2-3; TRBD1 matches at 10 bases. J was trimmed by 2 bases and V by 0 bases; bases with no gene match: 6. The CDR3 sequence is 17 residues long. Germline CDR1 is SGHRS and CDR2 is YFSETQ. The CDR3 spells CASSLGGQGGYTDTQYF. DNA for the CDR3: TGCGCCAGCAGCTTGGGTGGACAGGGGGGATACACAGATACGCAGTATTTT.

The genes are TRBV5-4 and TRBJ2-3; D ambiguous. CDR1 and CDR2 from the germline V gene are SGHNT and YYREEE (reference sequence). There are 16 residues in the CDR3. V lost 2 bases and J 2 bases, leaving 15 bases between the germline ends. CDR3 sequence (DNA): TGTGCCAGCAGCTTTCGAGCGAATTTAGACACAGATACGCAGTATTTT. This codes for CASSFRANLDTDTQYF.

The chain carries TRBV30 and TRBJ1-2, with a tentative D call TRBD1 (6 bases). The CDR3 spans 15 residues. The germline V and J ends were trimmed by 4 bases and 2 bases, with 17 bases remaining between them. From germline, CDR1 is GTSNPN and CDR2 SVGIG (reference sequence). Here the CDR3 reads CAWTPTGPPNYGYTF. CDR3 in DNA: TGTGCCTGGACGCCTACAGGGCCCCCGAACTATGGCTACACCTTC.

The CDR3 sequence: CSASNWKVRWSDTQYF. CDR3 nucleotide sequence: TGCAGTGCTAGTAACTGGAAGGTGAGGTGGTCAGATACGCAGTATTTT. V and J are TRBV20-1 and TRBJ2-3; D ambiguous. V lost 3 bases, J lost 4 bases, and 20 bases lay in between. CDR1 and CDR2 from the germline V gene are DFQATT and SNEGSKA (reference sequence). This CDR3 spans 16 amino acids.

V usage is TRBV19 and J usage is TRBJ1-6, with D unclear. The CDR3 covers 12 residues. In germline, CDR1 is LNHDA, CDR2 SQIVND (reference sequence). V lost 7 bases and J lost 13, with 14 bases in between. CDR3 nucleotide sequence: TGTGCCAGTACCTCCGGTCTCCTGCCCCTCCACTTT. Residues: CASTSGLLPLHF.

This sequence joins TRBV28 and TRBJ1-1, with 7 bases lining up with TRBD1. Germline V gene sequence: CDR1 MDHEN, CDR2 SYDVKM. The CDR3 is 14 residues long. V shed 5 bases, J shed 1 base, and the junction held 4 bases outside the gene matches. CDR3 sequence: CASSRGTANTEAFF. The CDR3 DNA reads TGTGCCAGCAGTCGTGGGACAGCGAACACTGAAGCTTTCTTT.

The gene calls are TRBV29-1 and TRBJ2-1; D perhaps matches TRBD2 (6 bases). V shed 8 bases and J shed 3 bases, with 17 bases lying between them. The CDR3 consists of 14 residues. Germline lookup yields CDR1 SQVTM and CDR2 ANQGSEA. The CDR3 sequence is CSFSGTGGYNEQFF. The CDR3 DNA reads TGCAGCTTCTCCGGGACCGGGGGCTACAATGAGCAGTTCTTC.